The clone carrying this T cell receptor (beta chain) was counted ten times or more. These data belong to a study of T cell repertoires in cytomegalovirus infection. Study as a whole: Evidence of both CMV infection and a matching HLA type came from public TCR beta signatures.

Unmatched junction bases numbered 12, after V lost 2 bases and J lost 4 bases. This CDR3 region has 20 residues. Germline V gene lookup returns CDR1 SGHVS and CDR2 FNYEAQ. TCRdb recomputed calls from the reads with MiXCR, one row per CDR3 protein. Here the sample spans about 600,000 distinct CDR3 sequences, around 24% being singletons. Sequences were obtained from CD8+ T cells from PBMCs. V and J are TRBV7-6 and TRBJ2-1, with TRBD2 matching 15 bases. The clonotype originates from a human donor in good health (CMV status not recorded). Some clones in this sample may be carry-over from other donors' samples. The CDR3 loop is CASSLSPGLAGGFLYNEQFF. As DNA, the CDR3 is TGTGCCAGCAGCTTATCGCCGGGACTAGCGGGGGGCTTCCTTTACAATGAGCAGTTCTTC.